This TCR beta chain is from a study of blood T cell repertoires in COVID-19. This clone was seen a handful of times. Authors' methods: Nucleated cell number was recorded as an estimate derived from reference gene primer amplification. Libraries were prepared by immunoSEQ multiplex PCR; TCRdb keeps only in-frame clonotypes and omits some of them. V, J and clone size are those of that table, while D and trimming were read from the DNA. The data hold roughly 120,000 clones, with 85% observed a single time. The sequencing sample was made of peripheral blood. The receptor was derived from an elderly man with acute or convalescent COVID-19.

The DNA for the CDR3 is TGTGCCAGCAGCTCTTCAGGGGGCGAAGCTTTCTTT. Translation: CASSSSGGEAFF. The rearrangement uses TRBV27 and TRBJ1-1; 8 bases align to TRBD1. Trimming cost V 6 bases and J 8 bases; bases outside gene matches: 5. The germline CDR1 and CDR2 sequences are MNHEY and SMNVEV (reference sequence). This CDR3 contains 12 residues.